Listed here is a single TCR beta chain. Trimming shortened V by 2 bases and J by 0 bases, and 10 bases separated the two germline ends. Germline values: CDR1 MNHEY, CDR2 SVGAGI. The CDR3 runs to 15 residues. This sample was included in a study of radiotherapy plus CTLA-4 blockade in lung cancer. TCRdb's copy holds only in-frame clones and misses some; the assay was immunoSEQ multiplex PCR. The sample contains roughly 48,000 clones, approximately 76% of which appear only once. Focal radiation plus CTLA-4 blockade with ipilimumab was given to patients with chemo-refractory metastatic non-small-cell lung cancer.

The source is a human donor with non-small cell lung cancer who had stable disease on radiotherapy plus ipilimumab. Specimen: peripheral blood, collected from a patient treated with radiotherapy plus ipilimumab. The chain links TRBV6-5 to TRBJ1-2; weak D call: TRBD1 (5 bases). DNA for the CDR3: TGTGCCAGCAGTTACCAGGGACGGACTAACTATGGCTACACCTTC. Amino acid sequence: CASSYQGRTNYGYTF.